A selection of T cell receptor beta chains follows, all from one sample in a study of blood T cells in healthy people across ages. TCRdb reprocessed the 5' RACE reads with MiXCR, giving one entry per CDR3 protein. This sample carries about 800,000 distinct CDR3 sequences, roughly 60% of them seen once, and the ten largest clones take approximately 21%. Input material: blood. These TCRs come from a man in his thirties or forties in good health. Each CDR3 is given with its conserved first and last residue. A D gene is named only where the DNA matches it firmly. A row's size may be missing; if present it is once, few, many or a size class.

- - TRBJ2-3 TRBV3-1 TGTGCCAGCAGCCTGACAGTTAATACGCAGTATTTT CASSLTVNTQYF
- - TRBJ1-5 TRBV9 TGTGCCAGCAGCGGAGGAGACGGGGAGGGTCAGCCCCAGCATTTT CASSGGDGEGQPQHF
TRBD1 few TRBJ2-5 TRBV7-7 TGTGCTAGCAGCTTCCGGACAGGGGACAATGAGCAGTACTTC CASSFRTGDNEQYF
- - TRBJ2-5 TRBV3-1 TGTGCCAGCAGCCAAGAGCGCAGGGCGGCCCAGTACTTC CASSQERRAAQYF
TRBD1 once TRBJ2-4 TRBV7-9 TGTGCCAGCAGCGCCCGGGACAGGGAAGACATTCAGTACTTC CASSARDREDIQYF
- few TRBJ2-4 TRBV7-9 TGTGCCAGCAGCACCATCGAGGAAGTAGCCAAAAACATTCAGTACTTC CASSTIEEVAKNIQYF
- few TRBJ2-5 TRBV21-1 TGTGCCGCGACGGTCGCAGAGACCCAGTACTTC CAATVAETQYF
- - TRBJ2-1 TRBV6-5 TGTGCCAGCAGTTACTCGACTACGGGGACGATAGATGAGCAGTTCTTC CASSYSTTGTIDEQFF
TRBD1 - TRBJ1-2 TRBV6-2/TRBV6-3 TGTGCCAGCAGGCATCCGGGACAGGGTGGCGGCTACACCTTC CASRHPGQGGGYTF
- - TRBJ1-5 TRBV12-3/TRBV12-4 TGTGCCAACCAAGGGGTACCCGGGGAACATAGCAATCAGCCCCAGCATTTT CANQGVPGEHSNQPQHF
- - TRBJ2-5 TRBV6-1 TGTGCCAGCACACGCTCCCACGGGGTGCTGCAAGAGACCCAGTACTTC CASTRSHGVLQETQYF
- - TRBJ2-1 TRBV7-3 TGTGCCAGCAGCTTCATCCGCGGCAATGAGCAGTTCTTC CASSFIRGNEQFF
- - TRBJ2-5 TRBV7-9 TGTGCCAGCAGCTCGGGGGACCGCCAAGAGACCCAGTACTTC CASSSGDRQETQYF
TRBD2 many TRBJ2-1 TRBV7-2 TGTGCCAGCAGCCCGAGACTAGCGGGAGATGTGGCCCATGAGCAGTTCTTC CASSPRLAGDVAHEQFF
- - TRBJ2-7 TRBV12-3/TRBV12-4 TGTGCCAGCAGTTTAGAGGGGGGTTCAAGCGAGCAGTACTTC CASSLEGGSSEQYF
- many TRBJ2-5 TRBV29-1 TGCAGCGTCCTGCCGGGGACAGAGACCCAGTACTTC CSVLPGTETQYF
- - TRBJ2-3 TRBV11-2 TGTGCCAGCAGATATACTAGTTGGGCAGATACGCAGTATTTT CASRYTSWADTQYF
- - TRBJ2-7 TRBV30 TGTGCCTCCTCGGGAGCCTCATCATACGAGCAGTACTTC CASSGASSYEQYF
- - TRBJ1-6 TRBV3-1 TGTGCCAGCAGCCAAACATACGCGACTAATTCACCCCTCCACTTT CASSQTYATNSPLHF
- - TRBJ1-6 TRBV28 TGTGCCAGCACAATAGGGGGTTCCTATAATTCACCCCTCCACTTT CASTIGGSYNSPLHF
- - TRBJ2-1 TRBV27 TGTGCCAGCAGTTTCGGAGCGGGCGAATACTACAATGAGCAGTTCTTC CASSFGAGEYYNEQFF
- - TRBJ2-5 TRBV7-9 TGTGCCAGCAGCAAAGACGGGGCGCAGGCTAGGCAGTACTTC CASSKDGAQARQYF
TRBD1 - TRBJ2-7 TRBV7-9 TGTGCCAGCAGCCGGGGACAGTCTCCAATGGAGCAGTACTTC CASSRGQSPMEQYF
TRBD1 - TRBJ2-7 TRBV7-9 TGTGCCAGCAGCTTTGGGACAGGGTGGCGCGAGCAGTACTTC CASSFGTGWREQYF
TRBD2 - TRBJ2-3 TRBV2 TGTGCCAGCAGTGACCTAGCGGAGGCCGCAGATACGCAGTATTTT CASSDLAEAADTQYF
- - TRBJ1-2 TRBV29-1 TGCAGCGTTGCCGGCGGGAAACGGGCATTTAACTATGGCTACACCTTC CSVAGGKRAFNYGYTF
- - TRBJ2-6 TRBV20-1 TGCAGTGCTAGAGCCCCTGGGTCCTCTGGGGCCAACGTCCTGACTTTC CSARAPGSSGANVLTF
TRBD1 - TRBJ2-5 TRBV9 TGTGCCAGCAGCGTAGGTGGACAGGGGGCGTATCAAGAGACCCAGTACTTC CASSVGGQGAYQETQYF
- - TRBJ2-3 TRBV7-9 TGTGCCAGCAGCTCGGCGGATGGGGCAGAAACGCAGTATTTT CASSSADGAETQYF
- - TRBJ2-5 TRBV18 TGTGCCAGCTCACCACCGGGACGGCCCCAAGAGACCCAGTACTTC CASSPPGRPQETQYF
- - TRBJ1-3 TRBV18 TGTGCCAGCTCACCCGGGACTCCCGACGCTGGAAACACCATATATTTT CASSPGTPDAGNTIYF
TRBD2 - TRBJ2-5 TRBV29-1 TGCAGCGTGAAAACTAGCGGGGGGCCCCAAGAGACCCAGTACTTC CSVKTSGGPQETQYF
TRBD1 - TRBJ2-6 TRBV30 TGTGCCTGGACCTTAGGAGGACAGGGGGCGCACTCTGGGGCCAACGTCCTGACTTTC CAWTLGGQGAHSGANVLTF
TRBD1 many TRBJ2-4 TRBV28 TGTGCCAGCAGTTTTCGGGCAGGGGGAAGGTCCAAAAACATTCAGTACTTC CASSFRAGGRSKNIQYF
- - TRBJ2-7 TRBV20-1 TGCAGTGCTACCGGATGGGAGACCTACGAGCAGTACTTC CSATGWETYEQYF
- - TRBJ1-2 TRBV6-6 TGTGCCAGCAGTCCGCTGAGCCCCCCGACTGGCTACACCTTC CASSPLSPPTGYTF
- - TRBJ2-5 TRBV14 TGTGCCAGCAGCCAAGTGGCCTCCGGGACCCAGTACTTC CASSQVASGTQYF
- - TRBJ2-7 TRBV6-1 TGTGCCAGCAGAACGGACAGACTCCCGACCTACGAGCAGTACTTC CASRTDRLPTYEQYF
TRBD2 - TRBJ2-3 TRBV20-1 TGCAGTGCTGCCACTTGGCGGGAGGGCCGGTCAGATACGCAGTATTTT CSAATWREGRSDTQYF
- - TRBJ2-7 TRBV25-1 TGTGCCAGCAGTGAATGGGGTCGTTCCTACGAGCAGTACTTC CASSEWGRSYEQYF
- - TRBJ2-1 TRBV7-9 TGTGCCAGCAGCTCAGTGAGGTCCTACAATGAGCAGTTCTTC CASSSVRSYNEQFF
- - TRBJ2-3 TRBV11-2 TGTGCCAGCAGCTTATTCGAACAGCAAAGCACAGATACGCAGTATTTT CASSLFEQQSTDTQYF
TRBD1 - TRBJ1-1 TRBV28 TGTGCCATCGGGACAGGGTTGAACACTGAAGCTTTCTTT CAIGTGLNTEAFF
- few TRBJ2-7 TRBV6-5 TGTGCCAGCAGTTACGGGCCAGGGTATGGGTACGAGCAGTACTTC CASSYGPGYGYEQYF
- many TRBJ2-3 TRBV7-3 TGTGCCAGCAGCTTAGGTTCCTATTTCGATACGCAGTATTTT CASSLGSYFDTQYF